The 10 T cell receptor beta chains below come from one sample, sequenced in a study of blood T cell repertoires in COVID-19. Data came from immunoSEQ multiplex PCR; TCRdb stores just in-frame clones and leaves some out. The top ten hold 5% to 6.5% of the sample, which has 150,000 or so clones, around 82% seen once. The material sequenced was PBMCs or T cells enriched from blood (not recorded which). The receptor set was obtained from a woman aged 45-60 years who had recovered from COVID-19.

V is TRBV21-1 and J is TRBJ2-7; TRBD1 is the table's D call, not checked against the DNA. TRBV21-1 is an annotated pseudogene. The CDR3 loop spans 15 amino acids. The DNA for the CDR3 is TGTGCCAGCAGCAAAGGGGGACAGGGAGGGGACGAGCAGTACGTC. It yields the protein CASSKGGQGGDEQYV.

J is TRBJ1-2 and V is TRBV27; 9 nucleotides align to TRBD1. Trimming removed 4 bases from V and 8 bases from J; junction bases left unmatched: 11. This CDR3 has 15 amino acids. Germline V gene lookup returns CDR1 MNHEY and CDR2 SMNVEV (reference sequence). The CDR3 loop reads CASSSYPGQGEGYTF. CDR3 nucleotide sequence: TGTGCCAGCAGTTCTTATCCGGGACAGGGTGAAGGCTACACCTTC.

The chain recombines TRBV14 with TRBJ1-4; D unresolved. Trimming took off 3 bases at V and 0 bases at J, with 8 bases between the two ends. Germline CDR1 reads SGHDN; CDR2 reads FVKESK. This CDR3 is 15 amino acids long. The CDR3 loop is CASSQYTSTNEKLFF. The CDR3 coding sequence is TGTGCCAGCAGCCAGTACACGTCAACTAATGAAAAACTGTTTTTT.

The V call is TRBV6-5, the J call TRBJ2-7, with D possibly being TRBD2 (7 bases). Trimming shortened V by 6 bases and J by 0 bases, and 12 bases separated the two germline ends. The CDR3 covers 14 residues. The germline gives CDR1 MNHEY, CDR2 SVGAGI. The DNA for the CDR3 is TGTGCCAGCAGCCTCCGGGGGGCCTCCTACGAGCAGTACGTC. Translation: CASSLRGASYEQYV.

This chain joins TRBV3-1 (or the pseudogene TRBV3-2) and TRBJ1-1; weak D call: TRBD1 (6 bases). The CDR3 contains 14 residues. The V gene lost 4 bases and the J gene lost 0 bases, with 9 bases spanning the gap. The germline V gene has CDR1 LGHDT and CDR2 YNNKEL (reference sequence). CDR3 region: CASSRTGLNTEAFF. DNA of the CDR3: TGTGCCAGCAGCCGCACAGGGCTGAACACTGAAGCTTTCTTT.

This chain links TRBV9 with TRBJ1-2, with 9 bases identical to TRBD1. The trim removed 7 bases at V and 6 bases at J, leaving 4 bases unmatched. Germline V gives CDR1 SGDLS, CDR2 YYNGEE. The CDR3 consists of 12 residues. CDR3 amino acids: CASRDRAHGYTF. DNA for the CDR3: TGTGCCAGCCGGGACAGGGCTCATGGCTACACCTTC. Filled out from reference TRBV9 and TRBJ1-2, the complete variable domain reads DSGVTQTPKHLITATGQRVTLRCSPRSGDLSVYWYQQSLDQGLQFLIQYYNGEERAKGNILERFSAQQFPDLHSELNLSSLELGDSALYFCASRDRAHGYTFGSGTRLTVV.

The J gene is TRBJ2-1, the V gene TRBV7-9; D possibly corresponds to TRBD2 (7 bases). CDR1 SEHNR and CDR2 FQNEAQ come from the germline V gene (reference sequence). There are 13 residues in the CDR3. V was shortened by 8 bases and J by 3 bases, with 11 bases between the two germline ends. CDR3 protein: CASWEGGYNEQFF. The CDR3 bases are TGTGCCAGCTGGGAGGGGGGCTACAATGAGCAGTTCTTC.

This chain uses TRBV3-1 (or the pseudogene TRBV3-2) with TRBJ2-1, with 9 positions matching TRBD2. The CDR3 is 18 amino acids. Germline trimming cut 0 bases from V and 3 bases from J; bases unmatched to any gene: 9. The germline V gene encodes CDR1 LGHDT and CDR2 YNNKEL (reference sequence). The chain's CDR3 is CASSQDGRGGGVYNEQFF. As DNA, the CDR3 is TGTGCCAGCAGCCAAGATGGACGTGGCGGGGGGGTCTACAATGAGCAGTTCTTC.

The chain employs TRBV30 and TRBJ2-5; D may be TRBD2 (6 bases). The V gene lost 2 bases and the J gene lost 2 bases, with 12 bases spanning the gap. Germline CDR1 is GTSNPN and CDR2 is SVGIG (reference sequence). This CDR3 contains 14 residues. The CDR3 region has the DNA TGTGCCTGGAGTACTCCCGGGACTCAAGAGACCCAGTACTTC. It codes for CAWSTPGTQETQYF.

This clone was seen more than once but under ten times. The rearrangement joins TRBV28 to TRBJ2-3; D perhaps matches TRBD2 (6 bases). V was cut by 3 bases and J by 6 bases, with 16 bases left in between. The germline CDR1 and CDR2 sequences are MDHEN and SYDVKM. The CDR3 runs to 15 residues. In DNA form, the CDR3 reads TGTGCCAGCAGTTTCCTAGCGTTCGGTGGGGATACGCAGTATTTT. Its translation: CASSFLAFGGDTQYF.